This T cell receptor (beta chain) was retrieved from a study of identical twins. The CDR3 runs 13 residues. Looked up from germline, CDR1 is MDHEN and CDR2 is SYDVKM. V was trimmed by 5 bases and J by 10 bases, leaving 15 bases between them. This clonotype has only a few counts. A single record per CDR3 protein comes from TCRdb applying MiXCR to the 5' RACE reads. Here the sample spans approximately 1.8 million distinct CDR3 sequences, 32% being singletons. V is TRBV28 and J is TRBJ2-1; the D gene is possibly TRBD2 (5 bases). The receptor was isolated from a newborn girl in good health. Material: cord blood. The CDR3 coding sequence is TGTGCCAGCAGTCCCTCGACTACGATGGAGCAGTTCTTC. It translates to CASSPSTTMEQFF. Based on the CDR3 plus reference TRBV28 and TRBJ2-1, the full variable domain is DVKVTQSSRYLVKRTGEKVFLECVQDMDHENMFWYRQDPGLGLRLIYFSYDVKMKEKGDIPEGYSVSREKKERFSLILESASTNQTSMYLCASSPSTTMEQFFGPGTRLTVL.